The 18 T cell receptor beta chains below all came from one sample that was sequenced in a study of siplizumab effects on memory and regulatory T cells. Data came from immunoSEQ multiplex PCR; TCRdb stores just in-frame clones and leaves some out. There are 85,000 to 90,000 clones in the sample; 85% to 90% occur only once, and around 15% lies in the top ten. The sample comprised CD4+ T cells sorted from blood. These receptors came from a human donor in good health.

The V gene is TRBV28, the J gene TRBJ1-6; TRBD1 might be the D (5 bases). The CDR3 is 15 residues long. From germline, CDR1 is MDHEN and CDR2 SYDVKM. Trimming pared 5 bases from V and 10 bases from J, leaving 18 bases between. In DNA form, the CDR3 reads TGTGCCAGCAGTCCCCGCGGGGCAGGGAACTCACCCCTCCACTTT. Residues: CASSPRGAGNSPLHF. Full variable domain (remainder filled in from reference TRBV28 and TRBJ1-6): DVKVTQSSRYLVKRTGEKVFLECVQDMDHENMFWYRQDPGLGLRLIYFSYDVKMKEKGDIPEGYSVSREKKERFSLILESASTNQTSMYLCASSPRGAGNSPLHFGNGTRLTVT.

The V gene is TRBV9, the J gene TRBJ2-1; 13 nucleotides align to TRBD2. Germline-derived CDR1 and CDR2 are SGDLS and YYNGEE. Unmatched junction bases numbered 4, after V lost 4 bases and J lost 3 bases. The CDR3 length is 16 residues. The CDR3 is CASSPGLAGVYNEQFF. The CDR3 DNA is TGTGCCAGCAGCCCAGGACTAGCGGGAGTCTACAATGAGCAGTTCTTC.

V and J are TRBV27 and TRBJ2-7; D uncertain. The CDR3 extends over 16 amino acids. Trimming removed 2 bases from V and 0 bases from J, with 14 bases in between. CDR1 and CDR2 (germline): MNHEY, SMNVEV (reference sequence). The CDR3 protein is CASSLKSRVSSYEQYF. The DNA of the CDR3 is TGTGCCAGCAGTTTAAAGTCTCGGGTGAGCTCCTACGAGCAGTACTTC.

The chain has TRBV5-5 and TRBJ1-1, with D tentatively TRBD1 (5 bases). The CDR3 runs to 14 residues. Trimming stripped 2 bases from V and 4 bases from J, with 12 bases between. Germline-derived CDR1 and CDR2 are SGHKS and YYEKEE (reference sequence). The CDR3 region is CASSFDRDLTEAFF. In DNA, the CDR3 is TGTGCCAGCAGCTTTGACAGAGATCTCACTGAAGCTTTCTTT.

This clone showed up just a few times. J is TRBJ1-5 and V is TRBV2; the D is unclear. Per the germline V gene, CDR1 is SNHLY and CDR2 is FYNNEI. CDR3 length equals 14 residues. Trimming took off 3 bases at V and 9 bases at J, with 15 bases between the two ends. The CDR3 sequence is CASSESPPASPQHF. The CDR3 region has the DNA TGTGCCAGCAGTGAGAGTCCCCCGGCATCGCCCCAGCATTTT.

The chain carries TRBV7-3 and TRBJ2-3; 7 bases fit TRBD2. V trimming: 5 bases; J trimming: 2 bases; junction bases outside the gene matches: 4. Germline lookup yields CDR1 SGHTA and CDR2 FQGTGA. CDR3 size: 14 residues. The CDR3 loop reads CASSPLAATDTQYF. The CDR3 coding sequence is TGTGCCAGCAGCCCCCTAGCGGCCACAGATACGCAGTATTTT.

This clone was recorded a few times. J is TRBJ1-2 and V is TRBV6-5; maybe TRBD1 (6 bases). Trimming stripped 2 bases from V and 4 bases from J, with 17 bases between. Germline CDR1 is MNHEY and CDR2 is SVGAGI. CDR3 length: 16 residues. The CDR3 spells CASSYGGGRRLYGYTF. The DNA for the CDR3 is TGTGCCAGCAGTTACGGGGGCGGCCGAAGGCTCTATGGCTACACCTTC.

CDR3 in DNA: TGTGCCAGCATCTCGACAGGTAGCCAAGAGACCCAGTACTTC. Its protein product is CASISTGSQETQYF. This sequence joins TRBV28 and TRBJ2-5; a weak D match, TRBD1 (6 bases). Germline lookup yields CDR1 MDHEN and CDR2 SYDVKM. Trimming pared 7 bases from V and 1 base from J, leaving 13 bases between. The CDR3 has 14 residues.

CDR3 coding DNA: TGTGCCAGCAGCTTAGCGACCACTCGCGAGCAGTACTTC. Translated: CASSLATTREQYF. The chain carries TRBV7-2 and TRBJ2-7; no firm D call. V lost 0 bases and J lost 6, with 9 bases in between. The germline gives CDR1 SGHTA, CDR2 FQGNSA. This CDR3 spans 13 amino acids. Full variable domain (missing parts from reference TRBV7-2 and TRBJ2-7): GAGVSQSPSNKVTEKGKDVELRCDPISGHTALYWYRQSLGQGLEFLIYFQGNSAPDKSGLPSDRFSAERTGGSVSTLTIQRTQQEDSAVYLCASSLATTREQYFGPGTRLTVT.

This chain joins TRBV12-5 and TRBJ2-3, with D perhaps matching TRBD1 or TRBD2 (6 bases each). Trimming took 7 bases from V and 8 from J, leaving 22 bases between them. This CDR3 region has 15 residues. Germline CDR1 and CDR2: LGHNT and FRNRAP. CDR3 residues: CASAPPSSGASTQYF. CDR3 coding DNA: TGTGCTAGTGCCCCGCCCAGTTCGGGGGCCAGTACGCAGTATTTT.

As concerns this clone: At one end the junction does not follow the germline gene, possibly because of a read error. The genes are TRBV25-1 and TRBJ2-6; 7 nucleotides match TRBD2. Germline CDR1 reads MGHDK; CDR2 reads SYGVNS. CDR3 length: 16 residues. The CDR3 region is CATSIAGAGGANVLTF. As DNA, the CDR3 is TGTGCCACCAGTATCGCGGGAGCAGGAGGGGCCAACGTCCTGACTTTC.

On this clone itself: A junction boundary mismatches the germline segment, possibly from a read error. The chain's CDR3 is CTSSLWQGGTLNGYTF. As DNA, the CDR3 is TGCACCAGCAGCTTGTGGCAGGGCGGGACTCTTAATGGCTACACCTTC. J is TRBJ1-2 and V is TRBV5-1, with a tentative D call TRBD1 (5 bases). From germline, CDR1 is SGHRS and CDR2 YFSETQ. This CDR3 has 16 amino acids.

This clone was recorded once. This chain joins TRBV7-9 and TRBJ1-1; a possible D gene is TRBD1 (5 bases). This CDR3 is built from 16 residues. V was pared by 4 bases and J by 4 bases, with 19 bases between. The germline V gene encodes CDR1 SEHNR and CDR2 FQNEAQ (reference sequence). CDR3 sequence reads: CASSYGDAPLGTEAFF. The DNA for the CDR3 is TGTGCCAGCAGCTACGGGGACGCACCCCTGGGCACTGAAGCTTTCTTT.

This sequence joins TRBV7-9 and TRBJ2-1; 7 bases align to TRBD1. In germline, CDR1 is SEHNR, CDR2 FQNEAQ (reference sequence). Germline trimming cut 5 bases from V and 1 base from J; bases unmatched to any gene: 5. This CDR3 contains 15 residues. The CDR3 loop reads CASSPGTASYNEQFF. In nucleotides, the CDR3 is TGTGCCAGCAGCCCAGGGACAGCTTCCTACAATGAGCAGTTCTTC.

The chain couples TRBV6-6 to TRBJ2-1; either TRBD1 or TRBD2 may fit D (5 bases each). V was trimmed by 11 bases and J by 6 bases, leaving 14 bases between them. Germline V gene sequence: CDR1 MNHNY, CDR2 SVGAGI (reference sequence). The CDR3 spans 12 residues. The CDR3 nucleotides are TGTGCCGGGGCGCGGGTCGGCAATGAGCAGTTCTTC. Its protein is CAGARVGNEQFF.

The chain employs TRBV13 and TRBJ1-3; no definite D call. V was pared by 1 base and J by 0 bases, with 10 bases between. Germline V gene data show CDR1 as PRHDT and CDR2 as FYEKMQ (reference sequence). This CDR3 has 16 amino acids. This chain's CDR3 is CASSLAAMRSGNTIYF. The CDR3 DNA reads TGTGCCAGCAGCTTAGCGGCGATGCGCTCTGGAAACACCATATATTTT.

The V gene is TRBV10-3, the J gene TRBJ2-7, with D perhaps matching TRBD2 (5 bases). Germline values: CDR1 ENHRY, CDR2 SYGVKD. The CDR3 is 12 residues long. Between the trimmed V and J ends, which lost 5 bases and 6 bases, there was a span of 11 bases. CDR3 in amino acids: CAISRPEGEQYF. CDR3 nucleotides: TGTGCCATCAGTCGCCCCGAGGGCGAGCAGTACTTC.

The chain carries TRBV18 and TRBJ2-5; TRBD2 agrees at 7 bases. V dropped 4 bases and J dropped 2; count of bases not matched to a gene: 10. The CDR3 runs 16 residues. Germline CDR1 reads KGHSH; CDR2 reads LQKENI. In DNA form, the CDR3 reads TGTGCCAGCTCACTAAGACTAGCCGGAGCGCAAGAGACCCAGTACTTC. Translated, it gives CASSLRLAGAQETQYF.